The clone carrying this T cell receptor beta chain has only a few counts. Its specificity is not known. The sample belongs to a study of cytomegalovirus exposure and HLA in healthy donors. Study-wide results and limits: In a later analysis, TCR beta V- and J-gene trimming showed a link to a missense DCLRE1C variant. An analysis done earlier found most TCR beta V segments productive about 87% or about 30% of the time.

Nominally healthy donors provided the samples, though records likely missed some immune exposures. Trimming took 3 bases from V and 4 from J; bases not matched to a gene: 14. The germline CDR1 and CDR2 sequences are WSHSY and SAAADI. The CDR3 length is 17 residues. It was with 60 Vbeta and 13 Jbeta primers that the PCR ran. Sequenced by immunoSEQ multiplex PCR; TCRdb stores in-frame clones only, minus some. The sample contains about 200,000 clones, roughly 72% of which appear only once. The chain links TRBV10-2 to TRBJ1-1; 7 nucleotides line up with TRBD1. The sample comprised PBMCs. The source of this sequence is a man aged 30-40 years in good health and CMV-seronegative. The CDR3 bases are TGCGCCAGCAGTGATATATGGACAGGAGCTTTGGGCACTGAAGCTTTCTTT. Translated: CASSDIWTGALGTEAFF.